In its sample, the clone carrying this TCR beta chain was seen many times. Its antigen is still unknown. This entry belongs to a study of CD8 T cells in ankylosing spondylitis. Whole-study results and caveats: As reported, disease-linked clones showed significant enrichment in matched ankylosing spondylitis synovial fluid.

Germline-derived CDR1 and CDR2 are DFQATT and SNEGSKA (reference sequence). The CDR3 has 15 residues. Trimming stripped 6 bases from V and 0 bases from J, with 17 bases between. TCRdb reprocessed the 5' RACE reads with MiXCR, giving one entry per CDR3 protein. The sample holds about 130,000 distinct CDR3 sequences; over 7% are singletons and the top ten take approximately 3.6%. The TCR sequence derives from a male donor with ankylosing spondylitis or in good health (not recorded which). The J gene is TRBJ1-1, the V gene TRBV20-1, with D possibly being TRBD1 (6 bases). Sequenced sample: blood, either unsorted or a sorted T cell fraction (not recorded which). CDR3 in DNA: TGCAGTGCAGACCGACAGGAGATCATGAACACTGAAGCTTTCTTT. Translated: CSADRQEIMNTEAFF.